These 26 T cell receptor beta chains were sequenced from one sample in a study of blood T cells in healthy people across ages. Next came a second PCR, run for about 7 to 12 cycles, which used a sample-barcoded 5' primer along with a J-beta primer mix. TCRdb used MiXCR to reprocess the 5' RACE reads, holding one entry per CDR3 protein. The sample carries roughly 570,000 distinct CDR3 sequences, approximately 30% recorded once. The sample taken for sequencing was blood. All receptors come from a woman between 65 and 79 years old in good health.

The chain has TRBV27 and TRBJ2-7; either TRBD1 or TRBD2 may fit D (5 bases each). Trimming took off 6 bases at V and 3 bases at J, with 18 bases between the two ends. CDR1 and CDR2 (germline): MNHEY, SMNVEV (reference sequence). The CDR3 has 15 residues. The CDR3 loop reads CASSLGPGDLYEQYF. CDR3 coding DNA: TGTGCCAGCAGCCTGGGACCGGGCGATCTCTACGAGCAGTACTTC.

This clonotype has more than one count but fewer than ten. The chain combines TRBV10-3 with TRBJ2-5; 7 nucleotides line up with TRBD1. The J call may be incorrect, as the DNA end agrees better with TRBJ2-1. CDR3 length: 14 residues. Germline CDR1 reads ENHRY; CDR2 reads SYGVKD. This chain's CDR3 is CATEFGTDDNEQFF. CDR3 nucleotides: TGTGCCACAGAATTCGGGACAGACGACAATGAGCAGTTCTTC.

The genes are TRBV20-1 and TRBJ1-5; the D is unclear. This CDR3 is 14 amino acids long. CDR1 and CDR2 from the germline V gene are DFQATT and SNEGSKA (reference sequence). V dropped 3 bases and J dropped 4 bases, with 13 bases sitting between them. The CDR3: CSASTLRGNQPQHF. CDR3 in DNA: TGCAGTGCTAGTACGCTAAGAGGGAATCAGCCCCAGCATTTT.

This clonotype has more than one count but fewer than ten. The chain joins TRBV20-1 to TRBJ1-1; the D gene is possibly TRBD1 (5 bases). V gave up 4 bases and J gave up 1 base, with 10 bases separating them. Looked up from germline, CDR1 is DFQATT and CDR2 is SNEGSKA (reference sequence). This CDR3 comprises 13 residues. The CDR3 DNA reads TGCAGTGCTATACAGGATCCGAACACTGAAGCTTTCTTT. The encoded protein is CSAIQDPNTEAFF.

This chain joins TRBV5-5 and TRBJ2-7; weak D call: TRBD1 (6 bases). Germline V lookup: CDR1 SGHKS, CDR2 YYEKEE (reference sequence). CDR3 length: 12 residues. The V and J ends lost 1 base and 6 bases respectively, with 8 bases between them. The CDR3 here is CASSLMGAEQYF. The CDR3 bases are TGTGCCAGCAGCTTGATGGGGGCCGAGCAGTACTTC.

The gene calls are TRBV28 and TRBJ1-6; D uncertain. V was clipped by 5 bases and J by 3 bases, with 11 bases between them. CDR1 MDHEN and CDR2 SYDVKM come from the germline V gene. CDR3 size: 15 residues. The CDR3 DNA sequence: TGTGCCAGCAGTCCCCGCGGGTTCTATAATTCACCCCTCCACTTT. It codes for CASSPRGFYNSPLHF.

This clonotype appeared a few times. J is TRBJ2-3 and V is TRBV20-1; D might be TRBD2 (5 bases). The germline V gene has CDR1 DFQATT and CDR2 SNEGSKA (reference sequence). V lost 1 base, J lost 5 bases, and 16 bases lay in between. The length of the CDR3 is 15 residues. CDR3 DNA: TGCAGTGCTAGAGGCCGGGGTTCATTAGGAGATACGCAGTATTTT. It yields the protein CSARGRGSLGDTQYF.

This clonotype occurred a few times. Germline and junction disagree at one end, which may indicate a read error. This chain uses TRBV20-1 with TRBJ2-3; D call uncertain. This CDR3 has 13 residues. Germline V lookup: CDR1 DFQATT, CDR2 SNEGSKA (reference sequence). The CDR3 region has the DNA TGCAGTGCTAGAGCGGGCCCCACAGATACACAGTATTTT. Its translation is CSARAGPTDTQYF.

The chain recombines TRBV27 with TRBJ1-1, with D possibly being TRBD1 (5 bases). Germline-derived CDR1 and CDR2 are MNHEY and SMNVEV (reference sequence). Trimming pared 8 bases from V and 1 base from J, leaving 17 bases between. This CDR3 is 15 amino acids long. The CDR3 nucleotides read TGTGCCAGCTCCCTGAGGGCAGGGTGGAACACTGAAGCTTTCTTT. Protein: CASSLRAGWNTEAFF.

The table lists this clonotype with a few counts. The genes are TRBV7-3 and TRBJ2-1; a possible D gene is TRBD2 (6 bases). This CDR3 contains 15 residues. Germline V lookup: CDR1 SGHTA, CDR2 FQGTGA. With 2 bases removed from V and 4 bases from J, the gap between germline ends came to 12 bases. The CDR3 loop is CASSLGGVAYNEQFF. CDR3 bases: TGTGCCAGCAGCTTAGGCGGGGTCGCATACAATGAGCAGTTCTTC.

This rearrangement joins TRBV12-3 or TRBV12-4 to TRBJ2-5; D uncertain. The DNA end is more similar to TRBJ2-7, so the J call may be wrong. The CDR3 runs to 13 residues. DNA for the CDR3: TGTGCCAGCAGGTCCTCGGGCCATTACGAGCAGTACTTC. It is translated as CASRSSGHYEQYF.

The rearrangement joins TRBV4-1 to TRBJ1-6; TRBD1 matches at 8 bases. There are 15 residues in the CDR3. Germline loops: CDR1 MGHRA, CDR2 YSYEKL. V trimming: 4 bases; J trimming: 5 bases; junction bases outside the gene matches: 4. The CDR3 sequence: CASSRDRMNNSPLHF. CDR3 nucleotide sequence: TGCGCCAGCAGCCGGGACAGGATGAATAATTCACCCCTCCACTTT.

This clonotype was seen a few times. This rearrangement joins TRBV7-3 to TRBJ1-1; D possibly corresponds to TRBD1 (6 bases). The V and J ends lost 5 bases and 0 bases respectively, with 10 bases between them. This CDR3 has 14 residues. Germline loops: CDR1 SGHTA, CDR2 FQGTGA. CDR3: CASSDQGLNTEAFF. CDR3 in DNA: TGTGCCAGCAGCGATCAGGGGTTGAACACTGAAGCTTTCTTT.

This chain joins TRBV5-5 and TRBJ2-1; possibly TRBD1 for D (5 bases). The CDR3 covers 16 residues. The germline V gene has CDR1 SGHKS and CDR2 YYEKEE (reference sequence). The V and J ends lost 0 bases and 0 bases respectively, with 10 bases between them. The DNA of the CDR3 is TGTGCCAGCAGCTTGGCTACAGGAAACTCCTACAATGAGCAGTTCTTC. This gives the protein CASSLATGNSYNEQFF.

This clonotype has more than one count but fewer than ten. The chain joins TRBV7-2 to TRBJ2-7; 7 nucleotides agree with TRBD1. This CDR3 contains 15 residues. Germline CDR1 reads SGHTA; CDR2 reads FQGNSA. Trimming at V came to 1 base and at J to 0 bases, leaving 3 bases not matched to a gene. The CDR3, as DNA: TGTGCCAGCAGCTTAGATCCAGGGGGCTCCTACGAGCAGTACTTC. Translated, it gives CASSLDPGGSYEQYF.

This clonotype was picked up a small number of times. The rearrangement uses TRBV10-3 and TRBJ2-2; the D call may be TRBD1 or TRBD2 (5 bases each). Trimming cost V 10 bases and J 4 bases, with 10 bases left between them. CDR3 size: 12 residues. The germline CDR1 and CDR2 sequences are ENHRY and SYGVKD. CDR3 bases: TGTGCCACCACCGGGACCACCGGGGAGCTGTTTTTT. Residues: CATTGTTGELFF.

V usage is TRBV6-5 and J usage is TRBJ2-1, with D perhaps given as TRBD1 or TRBD2 (5 bases each). The CDR3 loop spans 14 amino acids. Trimming removed 0 bases at V and 6 bases at J, with 9 bases between. Germline lookup yields CDR1 MNHEY and CDR2 SVGAGI. CDR3 nucleotide sequence: TGTGCCAGCAGTTACTCGGGACGGATCAATGAGCAGTTCTTC. Translating it yields CASSYSGRINEQFF.

This clonotype was seen more than once but under ten times. The genes are TRBV11-2 and TRBJ1-5; 10 bases line up with TRBD1. The CDR3 has 18 residues. Germline assignment: CDR1 SGHAT and CDR2 FQNNGV. With 6 bases clipped from V and 3 bases from J, the junction kept 14 bases outside the gene matches. CDR3 region: CASSYRDRGFSLNQPQHF. The CDR3 coding sequence is TGTGCCAGCAGTTACCGGGACAGGGGATTTTCCCTCAATCAGCCCCAGCATTTT.

Only a few counts were recorded for this clonotype. The chain combines TRBV20-1 with TRBJ2-5; D unresolved. V lost 7 bases and J lost 2, with 8 bases in between. There are 11 residues in the CDR3. CDR1 and CDR2 from the germline V gene are DFQATT and SNEGSKA (reference sequence). This CDR3 is CSVPRQETQYF. The DNA for the CDR3 is TGCAGTGTTCCAAGACAAGAGACCCAGTACTTC.

The chain uses TRBV28 and TRBJ2-1; 12 bases align to TRBD2. With 4 bases clipped from V and 6 bases from J, the junction kept 7 bases outside the gene matches. Germline CDR1 reads MDHEN; CDR2 reads SYDVKM. The CDR3 contains 16 residues. CDR3 coding DNA: TGTGCCAGCAGTTCCCGGACTAGCGGGAACCCCAATGAGCAGTTCTTC. Its protein is CASSSRTSGNPNEQFF. The entire variable domain, with the rest obtained from reference TRBV28 and TRBJ2-1, is as follows: DVKVTQSSRYLVKRTGEKVFLECVQDMDHENMFWYRQDPGLGLRLIYFSYDVKMKEKGDIPEGYSVSREKKERFSLILESASTNQTSMYLCASSSRTSGNPNEQFFGPGTRLTVL.

The CDR3 region is CASSHGTLRNEKLFF. The CDR3 nucleotides are TGTGCCAGCAGCCACGGGACCTTACGTAATGAAAAACTGTTTTTT. V is TRBV11-1 and J is TRBJ1-4; possibly TRBD1 for D (5 bases). V lost 5 bases, J lost 4 bases, and 14 bases lay in between. CDR1 is SGHAT, CDR2 FQDESV, per germline (reference sequence). This CDR3 region has 15 residues. Together with reference TRBV11-1 and TRBJ1-4, the CDR3 gives the full variable domain: EAEVAQSPRYKITEKSQAVAFWCDPISGHATLYWYRQILGQGPELLVQFQDESVVDDSQLPKDRFSAERLKGVDSTLKIQPAELGDSAMYLCASSHGTLRNEKLFFGSGTQLSVL.

This clonotype was picked up many times. The J gene is TRBJ2-3, the V gene TRBV7-2; no clear D. This CDR3 region has 14 residues. Between the trimmed V and J ends, which lost 3 bases and 2 bases, there was a span of 9 bases. Germline CDR1 and CDR2: SGHTA and FQGNSA. Here the CDR3 reads CASSLILLTDTQYF. The CDR3 DNA reads TGTGCCAGCAGCTTGATACTTCTCACAGATACGCAGTATTTT.

This clonotype was counted ten times or more. This chain links TRBV20-1 with TRBJ2-5; D unresolved. The length of the CDR3 is 12 residues. The germline V gene has CDR1 DFQATT and CDR2 SNEGSKA (reference sequence). The V gene lost 2 bases and the J gene lost 5 bases, with 9 bases spanning the gap. This CDR3 reads CSARPWDETQYF. DNA of the CDR3: TGCAGTGCTAGACCCTGGGATGAGACCCAGTACTTC.

This clonotype was counted a few times. The rearrangement uses TRBV5-1 and TRBJ2-1; D is perhaps TRBD2 (6 bases). The germline V gene has CDR1 SGHRS and CDR2 YFSETQ. The CDR3 runs 15 residues. V lost 3 bases and J lost 1, with 11 bases in between. CDR3 sequence: CASSSRTTSYNEQFF. CDR3 nucleotide sequence: TGCGCCAGCAGCTCTAGGACTACGTCCTACAATGAGCAGTTCTTC.

This clonotype was picked up a small number of times. The rearrangement uses TRBV5-1 and TRBJ2-1, with D uncertain. The CDR3 is made up of 14 amino acids. The V end lost 0 bases, the J end lost 6 bases, and 10 bases lay between the germline ends. The germline V gene encodes CDR1 SGHRS and CDR2 YFSETQ. The CDR3 protein is CASSLGLPGNEQFF. Here the CDR3 DNA reads TGCGCCAGCAGCTTGGGCCTCCCTGGCAATGAGCAGTTCTTC.

This clonotype was picked up a small number of times. The chain recombines TRBV6-2 or TRBV6-3 with TRBJ2-6, with 7 bases matching TRBD1. CDR3 size: 16 residues. Trimming took 7 bases from V and 0 from J; bases not matched to a gene: 6. Germline assignment: CDR1 MNHEY and CDR2 SVGEGT. The DNA for the CDR3 is TGTGCCAGCAAACAGGGGTCGCACTCTGGGGCCAACGTCCTGACTTTC. This encodes CASKQGSHSGANVLTF.